Here is one T cell receptor (beta chain) with its context. Its antigen is unknown. This record belongs to a study of Ad26.COV2.S vaccination and SARS-CoV-2 variants. The overall study: Participants got Ad26.COV2.S intramuscularly, once or twice 56 days apart.

Whole-study results and caveats: Substantial breadth in spike-specific CD8+ and CD4+ T cell responses was reportedly seen after vaccination. Vaccinated individuals (as opposed to placebo recipients) had higher spike-specific TCR breadth.

Sequenced by immunoSEQ multiplex PCR; TCRdb stores in-frame clones only, minus some. The table has around 320,000 clones, around 86% seen once. Treatment described: some 19 received Ad26.COV2.S at low or high dose, single or two shots; 5 received placebo; per-sample allocation not given. Vaccine and placebo recipients were sampled on day 63 after the first injection. This clonotype was obtained from a person between 18 and 60 years old who received the Ad26.COV2.S COVID-19 vaccine or a placebo. The input for sequencing was peripheral blood, taken in a trial of Ad26.COV2.S vaccine versus placebo.

The chain's CDR3 is CASSSQGDRNSPLHF. As DNA, the CDR3 is TGTGCCAGCAGTTCACAAGGGGATCGGAATTCACCCCTCCACTTT. J is TRBJ1-6 and V is TRBV27, with D maybe TRBD1 (5 bases). The germline CDR1 and CDR2 sequences are MNHEY and SMNVEV (reference sequence). The V gene lost 4 bases and the J gene lost 7 bases, with 14 bases spanning the gap. The CDR3 contains 15 residues.